This TCR beta chain was profiled in a study of T cells in Graves' hyperthyroidism and ophthalmopathy. The study's findings and limits: Prediction of ophthalmopathy progression came a median roughly 6.6 months pre-onset. A 13 V-J model separated ophthalmopathy from stable hyperthyroidism.

As to this clonotype: Its antigen is not identified.

Diagnosis relied on clinical symptoms, serum thyroxine and TRAb, thyroid ultrasound and orbital computed tomography. Template material for amplifying TCR beta CDR3 regions consisted of RNA transcripts. The primer set for the first-round RT-PCR of the TCR CDR3 was HTBI. TCRdb re-derived calls from the multiplex PCR reads in MiXCR, one entry per CDR3 protein. The table lists approximately 510,000 distinct CDR3 sequences, 40% to 55% of them singletons. V was shortened by 5 bases and J by 5 bases, with 10 bases between the two germline ends. From germline, CDR1 is LNHNV and CDR2 YYDKDF (reference sequence). The CDR3 totals 12 residues.

The chain uses TRBV15 and TRBJ2-7; no clear D gene. Sequencing input: peripheral blood or thyroid tissue (not recorded which). The clonotype originates from an adult woman with Graves' disease, either hyperthyroidism or ophthalmopathy (not recorded which). As DNA, the CDR3 is TGTGCCACCAGCCCAGCAGGACACGAGCAGTACTTC. The encoded protein is CATSPAGHEQYF.